This entry is about one T cell receptor beta chain. The antigen is undetermined. The data were taken from a study of cytomegalovirus exposure and HLA in healthy donors. About the research overall: Within an early data release were 65 million to 90 million unique TCRs drawn from HLA-typed donors.

With 60 Vbeta and 13 Jbeta primers, the PCR was carried out. This table comes from immunoSEQ multiplex PCR, and its TCRdb copy is limited to in-frame clones, with some not included. The profile covers fewer than 300,000 clones, with 86% appearing a single time and 3.5% to 4% taken by the ten largest. Broader study findings: Association with HLA alleles at 0.05 false discovery rate was found for 15,000 or so TCR beta sequences in a later analysis.

Sequencing input: PBMCs. This sequence originates from a man aged 35 to 55 in good health and CMV-seropositive.

CDR3 DNA: TGTGCCAGCAGCTTGCAGGGCCACGAGCAGTACTTC. This sequence encodes CASSLQGHEQYF. The chain combines TRBV5-8 with TRBJ2-7; a possible D gene is TRBD1 (5 bases). Trimming left V 1 base short and J 5 bases short, with 7 bases between. Germline CDR1 is SGHTS and CDR2 is YDEGEE. CDR3 size: 12 residues.